This TCR beta chain was captured in a study of CD8 T cells in ankylosing spondylitis. TCRdb reprocessed the 5' RACE reads via MiXCR and lists one record per CDR3 protein. The repertoire holds roughly 250,000 distinct CDR3 sequences, with over 9.5% as singletons. This clonotype appeared many times. The CDR3 covers 13 residues. The germline V gene encodes CDR1 SGHRS and CDR2 YFSETQ. Trimming pared 1 base from V and 4 bases from J, leaving 6 bases between. The chain carries TRBV5-1 and TRBJ2-1, with a possible D match to TRBD1 (5 bases). The material sequenced was blood, either unsorted or a sorted T cell fraction (not recorded which). This clonotype originated in a male donor with ankylosing spondylitis or in good health (not recorded which). In DNA, the CDR3 is TGCGCCAGCAGCTTGACAGGTTACAATGAGCAGTTCTTC. Translated: CASSLTGYNEQFF.